The next 4 T cell receptor beta chains were all read from a single sample in a study of blood T cell repertoires in COVID-19. Repertoires were generated with immunoSEQ multiplex PCR, while TCRdb's copy carries only in-frame clones and drops some. The table records about 100,000 clones, roughly 90% of them present only once. The specimen was peripheral blood. The receptors were gathered from a woman in her fifties or sixties with COVID-19, enrolled during active disease.

The chain links TRBV10-2 to TRBJ2-1; D is perhaps TRBD1 (6 bases). The CDR3 is made up of 15 amino acids. Germline lookup yields CDR1 WSHSY and CDR2 SAAADI. V shed 6 bases and J shed 4 bases, with 16 bases lying between them. DNA for the CDR3: TGCGCCAGCAGCCCCGGCAGGGGCATATACAATGAGCAGTTCTTC. Translation: CASSPGRGIYNEQFF.

The J gene is TRBJ1-1, the V gene TRBV29-1; 7 bases line up with TRBD1. Germline V CDR1 and CDR2: SQVTM, ANQGSEA. The CDR3 covers 12 residues. The V gene end was trimmed by 5 bases and the J gene end by 1 base; junction bases not matched to a gene: 1. CDR3 sequence reads: CSVRTGNTEAFF. The CDR3 DNA follows: TGCAGCGTTCGGACAGGGAACACTGAAGCTTTCTTT.

The J gene is TRBJ1-5, the V gene TRBV7-8, with 7 bases lining up with TRBD1. V lost 5 bases and J lost 11; bases outside the gene matches: 12. Germline CDR1 is SGHVS and CDR2 is FQNEAQ. This CDR3 region has 14 residues. The CDR3 loop reads CASSPRDSSLAQHF. DNA of the CDR3: TGTGCCAGCAGCCCCCGGGACAGTTCTTTAGCCCAGCATTTT.

The genes are TRBV5-5 and TRBJ2-5; 7 positions agree with TRBD1. Germline V gene sequence: CDR1 SGHKS, CDR2 YYEKEE (reference sequence). With 0 bases clipped from V and 5 bases from J, the junction kept 7 bases outside the gene matches. The CDR3 consists of 15 residues. The chain's CDR3 is CASSLGFSRGETQYF. CDR3 sequence (DNA): TGTGCCAGCAGCTTGGGTTTCTCCAGGGGGGAGACCCAGTACTTC.